The 21 T cell receptor beta chains reported below all come from one sample, sequenced in a study of shared clonotypes between healthy human individuals. Measured with immunoSEQ multiplex PCR; TCRdb has only the in-frame clones, and not every one. This table has 150,000 to 200,000 clones, 65% to 70% appearing once. The sequenced sample consisted of memory CD4+ T cells sorted from blood. Subset noted: CD45RA-negative fraction. These receptors all stem from a man between 25 and 39 years old in good health.

The genes are TRBV19 and TRBJ2-3, with TRBD2 identical over 11 bases. J gave up 5 bases and V 6 bases, and 10 bases lay outside the gene matches. The germline V gene has CDR1 LNHDA and CDR2 SQIVND (reference sequence). The CDR3 extends over 16 amino acids. CDR3 coding DNA: TGTGCCAGTAGCCAGAGGGGGACTAGCGGACAAGATACGCAGTATTTT. This translates into CASSQRGTSGQDTQYF.

This clone showed up many times. V and J are TRBV7-9 and TRBJ1-5, with 7 bases that match TRBD1. V shed 10 bases, J shed 1 base, and the junction held 7 bases outside the gene matches. The CDR3 runs 14 residues. The germline gives CDR1 SEHNR, CDR2 FQNEAQ (reference sequence). For the CDR3, the DNA is TGTGCCACCGGGACAGAAGGAAGCAATCAGCCCCAGCATTTT. Amino acid sequence: CATGTEGSNQPQHF.

J is TRBJ2-4 and V is TRBV11-2; 16 bases are a match to TRBD2. This CDR3 contains 19 residues. V trimming: 5 bases; J trimming: 4 bases; junction bases outside the gene matches: 11. Germline V gene sequence: CDR1 SGHAT, CDR2 FQNNGV. The CDR3 DNA sequence: TGTGCCAGCAGCCCCCGGGGACTAGCGGGAGGGCCCGGGAAAAACATTCAGTACTTC. It codes for CASSPRGLAGGPGKNIQYF.

This clone was observed a few times. The chain links TRBV10-3 to TRBJ1-4; D ambiguous. This CDR3 has 15 amino acids. The V and J ends lost 2 bases and 7 bases respectively, with 14 bases between them. From germline, CDR1 is ENHRY and CDR2 SYGVKD. CDR3 bases: TGTGCCATCAGTGAGACAATCGGGCAGGTTGAAAAACTGTTTTTT. Its translation: CAISETIGQVEKLFF.

This chain uses TRBV30 with TRBJ2-5; D gene unclear. The CDR3 loop spans 14 amino acids. Germline assignment: CDR1 GTSNPN and CDR2 SVGIG (reference sequence). V lost 0 bases to trimming and J lost 1 base, with 9 bases between them. CDR3 residues: CAWSVGWSQETQYF. DNA for the CDR3: TGTGCCTGGAGTGTAGGCTGGAGCCAAGAGACCCAGTACTTC.

J is TRBJ2-1 and V is TRBV7-2; no clear D. Germline CDR1 SGHTA, CDR2 FQGNSA. CDR3 length: 13 residues. V was cut by 1 base and J by 4 bases, with 5 bases left in between. This chain's CDR3 is CASSLEQYNEQFF. Here the CDR3 DNA reads TGTGCCAGCAGCTTAGAACAGTACAATGAGCAGTTCTTC.

There are a few counts of this clone. The CDR3 protein is CASSSLGVKVHGYTF. The CDR3 DNA follows: TGTGCCAGCAGCTCGTTAGGAGTTAAAGTTCATGGCTACACCTTC. The chain couples TRBV11-2 to TRBJ1-2; no reliable D call. The CDR3 is 15 amino acids. In germline, CDR1 is SGHAT, CDR2 FQNNGV. Trimming cost V 4 bases and J 6 bases, with 18 bases left between them.

This clone turned up a few times. The CDR3 sequence is CASSYSRLREEQYF. The CDR3 nucleotides are TGTGCCAGCAGTTACTCGCGTCTCAGGGAAGAGCAGTACTTC. This chain links TRBV6-6 with TRBJ2-7; D possibly corresponds to TRBD1 (5 bases). The CDR3 is 14 amino acids. Germline-derived CDR1 and CDR2 are MNHNY and SVGAGI (reference sequence). The V end lost 0 bases, the J end lost 7 bases, and 13 bases lay between the germline ends.

This clone has only one observation. The chain employs TRBV27 and TRBJ1-5; a possible D gene is TRBD1 (6 bases). V lost 6 bases to trimming and J lost 6 bases, with 18 bases between them. Germline loops: CDR1 MNHEY, CDR2 SMNVEV (reference sequence). This CDR3 has 15 amino acids. CDR3 bases: TGTGCCAGCAGACCCTCCTCAGGGGTGGGTCAGCCCCAGCATTTT. This codes for CASRPSSGVGQPQHF.

This clone came up a few times. V and J are TRBV11-3 and TRBJ2-1, with TRBD2 as a possible D gene (6 bases). The CDR3 extends over 14 amino acids. V dropped 3 bases and J dropped 5 bases, with 11 bases sitting between them. The germline CDR1 and CDR2 sequences are SGHNT and YENEEA. CDR3 region: CASSLGRSNNEQFF. In DNA form, the CDR3 reads TGTGCCAGCAGCTTGGGGAGGTCCAACAATGAGCAGTTCTTC.

Many counts were recorded for this clone. J is TRBJ2-1 and V is TRBV10-1, with D uncertain. Germline-derived CDR1 and CDR2 are WNHNN and SYGVQD (reference sequence). The CDR3 totals 13 residues. V lost 2 bases and J 12 bases, leaving 14 bases between the germline ends. The CDR3 is CASSEPRVKGQFF. In nucleotides, the CDR3 is TGCGCCAGCAGTGAGCCGCGAGTGAAGGGGCAGTTCTTC.

This chain links TRBV18 with TRBJ2-7; possibly TRBD2 for D (6 bases). The V end lost 0 bases, the J end lost 7 bases, and 16 bases lay between the germline ends. Looked up from germline, CDR1 is KGHSH and CDR2 is LQKENI. This CDR3 region has 15 residues. The CDR3 spells CASSPPSLKGREQYF. In nucleotides, the CDR3 is TGTGCCAGCTCACCACCCTCCTTAAAGGGGAGGGAGCAGTACTTC.

This clone was seen a handful of times. The CDR3 DNA follows: TGTGCCAGCAGCTTAGGAGTCAGGGGGACTACTGAAGCTTTCTTT. This translates into CASSLGVRGTTEAFF. This chain connects TRBV11-2 to TRBJ1-1; TRBD1 matches at 7 bases. After removal of 1 base from V and 5 bases from J, the junction contained 7 bases not matched to a gene. The CDR3 is made up of 15 amino acids. Germline CDR1 reads SGHAT; CDR2 reads FQNNGV.

The rearrangement joins TRBV7-5 to TRBJ1-1. TRBV7-5 is given as a pseudogene. The CDR3 length is 12 residues. CDR3 sequence (DNA): TGTGTCAACCCGGGGGGGAACACTGAAGCTTTCTTT. This codes for CVNPGGNTEAFF.

This clone was seen only a few times. This chain uses TRBV2 with TRBJ2-1; D possibly corresponds to TRBD1 (6 bases). Trimming pared 2 bases from V and 7 bases from J, leaving 12 bases between. Germline assignment: CDR1 SNHLY and CDR2 FYNNEI. The CDR3 has 14 amino acids. The CDR3 is CASSELGAGNEQFF. The CDR3 DNA reads as TGTGCCAGCAGTGAATTGGGGGCTGGGAATGAGCAGTTCTTC.

The V and J genes are TRBV23-1 and TRBJ2-7, with D possibly called TRBD1 or TRBD2 (5 bases each). TRBV23-1 qualifies as an ORF whose function is uncertain. V lost 0 bases to trimming and J lost 0 bases, with 18 bases between them. The length of the CDR3 is 18 residues. CDR3 bases: TGCGCCAGCAGTCAATCGTCGACGATGGGTGGGGGCTCCTACGAGCAGTACTTC. Protein product: CASSQSSTMGGGSYEQYF.

J is TRBJ2-7 and V is TRBV7-9; D perhaps matches TRBD1 (6 bases). CDR1 is SEHNR, CDR2 FQNEAQ, per germline (reference sequence). The V end was cut by 6 bases, the J end by 5 bases, with 14 bases between. The CDR3 extends over 13 amino acids. CDR3 nucleotide sequence: TGTGCCAGCAGACAGGGTCAAGCCCACGAGCAGTACTTC. This gives the protein CASRQGQAHEQYF.

This clone has more than one count but fewer than ten. The chain combines TRBV5-1 with TRBJ2-5, with 10 bases matching TRBD2. Germline lookup yields CDR1 SGHRS and CDR2 YFSETQ. This CDR3 has 18 residues. With V trimmed by 5 bases and J by 3 bases, 16 bases remained unmatched. The CDR3 DNA reads TGCGCCAGCAGGTCCCTGAGGGGAGCGGGAGGGCCGGAAGAGACCCAGTACTTC. It yields the protein CASRSLRGAGGPEETQYF.

The chain joins TRBV28 to TRBJ2-7, with 7 bases lining up with TRBD1. This CDR3 is built from 14 residues. The V and J ends lost 6 bases and 0 bases, in that order; junction bases with no gene match: 5. Per germline, CDR1 MDHEN and CDR2 SYDVKM. CDR3 amino acids: CASSQTGPSYEQYF. In DNA, the CDR3 is TGTGCCAGCAGCCAGACAGGGCCCTCCTACGAGCAGTACTTC.

The rearrangement joins TRBV6-6 to TRBJ2-1, with a tentative D call TRBD2 (5 bases). The germline V and J ends were trimmed by 10 bases and 3 bases, with 13 bases remaining between them. CDR1 MNHNY and CDR2 SVGAGI come from the germline V gene (reference sequence). CDR3 size: 13 residues. The CDR3 nucleotides are TGTGCCACCCGTTCCGGGGTCTACAATGAGCAGTTCTTC. It codes for CATRSGVYNEQFF.

The chain couples TRBV7-9 to TRBJ1-1, with D hard to call. Trimming left V 6 bases short and J 2 bases short, with 13 bases between. The CDR3 contains 14 residues. The germline V gene encodes CDR1 SEHNR and CDR2 FQNEAQ (reference sequence). The CDR3 loop reads CASSVNLDNTEAFF. The CDR3 region has the DNA TGTGCCAGCAGTGTGAACCTGGATAACACTGAAGCTTTCTTT.